The table lists the clone carrying this T cell receptor (beta chain) with a few counts. As yet, its antigen is unknown. 5'RACE with constant-segment primers built TCRalpha and TCRbeta cDNA libraries with UMIs. TCRdb re-called the 5' RACE reads through MiXCR, storing one row per CDR3 protein. The repertoire holds roughly 190,000 distinct CDR3 sequences, with around 19% as singletons. These data belong to a study of T-cell memory formation after mild COVID-19. Study outcomes and limitations: That cross-reactive memory joined was suggested by some responding clones appearing in pre-infection memory.

This receptor was identified in an adult woman who had mild COVID-19 (a few samples of this study predate the infection). Cell type and time point are not known. The sequencing sample was made of PBMCs or a T cell subset sorted from them (not recorded which).

The DNA of the CDR3 is TGTGCCAGCAGCTTTAATACCCGGGGTTACGAGCAGTACTTC. This encodes CASSFNTRGYEQYF. The V and J genes are TRBV7-9 and TRBJ2-7, with a tentative D call TRBD2 (5 bases). Germline V gene sequence: CDR1 SEHNR, CDR2 FQNEAQ (reference sequence). The CDR3 is 14 residues long. Trimming stripped 3 bases from V and 4 bases from J, with 13 bases between.